This T cell receptor (beta chain) was sequenced in a study of Ad26.COV2.S vaccination and SARS-CoV-2 variants. V lost 3 bases and J 6 bases, leaving 17 bases between the germline ends. The CDR3 spans 16 residues. In germline, CDR1 is MNHEY, CDR2 SVGEGT. Treatment described: some 19 received Ad26.COV2.S at low or high dose, single or two shots; 5 received placebo; per-sample allocation not given. The investigators took samples on day 63 after the first vaccine or placebo injection. This clone was detected a few times. Generated by immunoSEQ multiplex PCR, the TCRdb table keeps only in-frame clones and is missing some. The data show about 400,000 clones, with 92% seen just once and approximately 1.7% held by the top ten.

The sample in question was peripheral blood, obtained in a trial of Ad26.COV2.S vaccine versus placebo. The sequence was obtained from a person aged 18-60 years who received the Ad26.COV2.S COVID-19 vaccine or a placebo. This sequence joins TRBV6-2 or TRBV6-3 and TRBJ2-2; TRBD1 is a possible D gene (6 bases). The CDR3, as DNA: TGTGCCAGCAGTTATTTCAGGGGCCTAGGCCCCGGGGAGCTGTTTTTT. Residues: CASSYFRGLGPGELFF.